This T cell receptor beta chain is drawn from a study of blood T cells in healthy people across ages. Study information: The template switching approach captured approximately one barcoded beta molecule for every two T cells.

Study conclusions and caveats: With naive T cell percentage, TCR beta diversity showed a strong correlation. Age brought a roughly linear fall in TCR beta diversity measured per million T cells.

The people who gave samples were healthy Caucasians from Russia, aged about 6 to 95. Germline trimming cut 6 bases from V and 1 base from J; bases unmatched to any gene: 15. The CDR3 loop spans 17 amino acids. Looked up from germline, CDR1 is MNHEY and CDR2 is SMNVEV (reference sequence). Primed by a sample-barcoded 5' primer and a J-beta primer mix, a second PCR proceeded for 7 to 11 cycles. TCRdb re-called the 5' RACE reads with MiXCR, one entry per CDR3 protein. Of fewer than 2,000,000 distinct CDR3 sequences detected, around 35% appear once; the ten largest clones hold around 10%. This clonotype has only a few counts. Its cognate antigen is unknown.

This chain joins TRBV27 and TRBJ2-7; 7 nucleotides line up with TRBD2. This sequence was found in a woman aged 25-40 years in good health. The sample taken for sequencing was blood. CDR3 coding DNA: TGTGCCAGCAGCCGGCTGGGGCTAGCGGATACATCCTACGAGCAGTACTTC. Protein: CASSRLGLADTSYEQYF.